The 3 T cell receptor beta chains listed next were all sequenced from one sample in a study of PD-1 blockade in mismatch repair-deficient tumors. Sequencing used immunoSEQ multiplex PCR; TCRdb keeps in-frame clones, though not all of them. The data show 45,000 to 55,000 clones, approximately 81% seen once. Sequences were derived from peripheral blood, sampled about 4.5 months after starting pembrolizumab. These receptors came from an adult with mismatch repair-deficient cancer.

V usage is TRBV6-1 and J usage is TRBJ2-7; D may be TRBD2 (6 bases). Between the trimmed V and J ends, which lost 0 bases and 4 bases, there was a span of 10 bases. The CDR3 runs to 14 residues. CDR1 MNHNS and CDR2 SASEGT come from the germline V gene. CDR3 sequence (DNA): TGTGCCAGCAGTGAAGCCGGGGGACCTTACGAGCAGTACTTC. As protein: CASSEAGGPYEQYF.

The chain is built from TRBV9 and TRBJ2-2; D not certain. Trimming removed 0 bases at V and 7 bases at J, with 10 bases between. Germline V gene sequence: CDR1 SGDLS, CDR2 YYNGEE. This CDR3 is 14 amino acids long. CDR3 amino acids: CASSVVSADGELFF. The CDR3 DNA is TGTGCCAGCAGCGTAGTGAGTGCCGACGGGGAGCTGTTTTTT.

In its sample, this clone was seen a few times. The V call is TRBV5-4, the J call TRBJ1-1, with no clear D. The CDR3 consists of 15 residues. V gave up 6 bases and J gave up 1 base, with 16 bases separating them. Germline V CDR1 and CDR2: SGHNT, YYREEE (reference sequence). The CDR3 spells CASNLDGRPNTEAFF. CDR3 in DNA: TGTGCCAGCAACCTGGACGGGCGACCGAACACTGAAGCTTTCTTT.